This entry lists 23 T cell receptor beta chains sequenced from one sample in a study of control samples from healthy donors and cancer patients. Assay used: immunoSEQ multiplex PCR; TCRdb lists only in-frame clones, some missing. This table holds roughly 170,000 clones, approximately 92% found once. Sequenced sample: blood. All receptors come from a woman aged 55-75 years in good health.

This chain uses TRBV4-2 with TRBJ2-2; a weak D match, TRBD2 (6 bases). The germline V gene has CDR1 LGHNA and CDR2 YNFKEQ. The CDR3 has 15 amino acids. V was trimmed by 4 bases and J by 3 bases, leaving 12 bases between them. CDR3 coding DNA: TGTGCCAGCAGCCGCCGGGACTCCGACACCGGGGAGCTGTTTTTT. It yields the protein CASSRRDSDTGELFF.

The chain employs TRBV18 and TRBJ2-7; D remains unclear. Germline V gives CDR1 KGHSH, CDR2 LQKENI. The V gene lost 1 base and the J gene lost 6 bases, with 7 bases spanning the gap. The CDR3 is 12 amino acids. The CDR3 spells CASSPQGFEQYF. The CDR3 bases are TGTGCCAGCTCACCACAGGGTTTCGAGCAGTACTTC.

The chain links TRBV6-5 to TRBJ1-1; D is ambiguous. CDR3 size: 13 residues. V was cut by 7 bases and J by 1 base, with 10 bases left in between. Germline V CDR1 and CDR2: MNHEY, SVGAGI. CDR3 loop: CASKTRWNTEAFF. The CDR3 coding sequence is TGTGCCAGCAAGACTCGATGGAACACTGAAGCTTTCTTT.

The V and J genes are TRBV7-8 and TRBJ1-2; perhaps TRBD1 as D (6 bases). CDR3 length: 16 residues. Germline loops: CDR1 SGHVS, CDR2 FQNEAQ. V was shortened by 0 bases and J by 5 bases, with 16 bases between the two germline ends. The CDR3 DNA reads as TGTGCCAGCAGCTTAGCGCGGGCGGGGGGCCGGTATGGCTACACCTTC. Protein sequence: CASSLARAGGRYGYTF.

This chain links TRBV5-8 with TRBJ1-5; D is unclear. The germline V and J ends were trimmed by 0 bases and 7 bases, with 17 bases remaining between them. From germline, CDR1 is SGHTS and CDR2 YDEGEE. This CDR3 region has 16 residues. The CDR3 here is CASSLGTVRKVQPQHF. CDR3 in DNA: TGTGCCAGCAGCTTGGGTACAGTCCGAAAGGTCCAGCCCCAGCATTTT.

The genes are TRBV5-1 and TRBJ2-5; D remains unclear. The germline CDR1 and CDR2 sequences are SGHRS and YFSETQ. The germline V and J ends were trimmed by 0 bases and 1 base, with 10 bases remaining between them. CDR3 length: 15 residues. The CDR3 bases are TGCGCCAGCAGCTTGGTTACGAACCCCCAAGAGACCCAGTACTTC. It codes for CASSLVTNPQETQYF.

The V call is TRBV9, the J call TRBJ1-2, with 7 bases identical to TRBD1. This CDR3 region has 15 residues. Trimming removed 0 bases from V and 4 bases from J; junction bases left unmatched: 6. The V gene's germline CDR1 is SGDLS and CDR2 YYNGEE. The chain's CDR3 is CASSVGNQGVYGYTF. CDR3 nucleotides: TGTGCCAGCAGCGTAGGCAATCAGGGGGTCTATGGCTACACCTTC.

CDR3 in amino acids: CASSYSSGYYGYTF. In DNA form, the CDR3 reads TGTGCCAGCAGTTACTCATCGGGGTACTATGGCTACACCTTC. The chain is built from TRBV6-5 and TRBJ1-2, with D hard to call. V gave up 0 bases and J gave up 3 bases, with 8 bases separating them. The germline V gene has CDR1 MNHEY and CDR2 SVGAGI. The CDR3 has 14 residues.

The chain uses TRBV7-2 and TRBJ2-5, with 11 bases identical to TRBD2. V lost 0 bases to trimming and J lost 5 bases; unmatched junction nucleotides: 5. Germline V lookup: CDR1 SGHTA, CDR2 FQGNSA. The CDR3 totals 16 residues. CDR3 sequence: CASSLASGGAWETQYF. In DNA form, the CDR3 reads TGTGCCAGCAGCTTAGCTAGCGGGGGGGCCTGGGAGACCCAGTACTTC.

V and J are TRBV2 and TRBJ2-5, with TRBD1 matching 7 bases. From germline, CDR1 is SNHLY and CDR2 FYNNEI. The V segment lost 8 bases and the J segment 1 base; nucleotides outside the gene matches: 4. CDR3 length: 13 residues. CDR3 protein: CASERDSQETQYF. The DNA for the CDR3 is TGTGCCAGCGAAAGGGACAGCCAAGAGACCCAGTACTTC.

The gene calls are TRBV6-2 or TRBV6-3 and TRBJ2-6; possibly TRBD1 for D (5 bases). The CDR3 sequence is 16 residues long. Germline CDR1 reads MNHEY; CDR2 reads SVGEGT. Deletions cut 5 bases from V and 0 bases from J, with 11 bases between. The CDR3 sequence: CASSGADGSGANVLTF. The CDR3 DNA is TGTGCCAGCAGTGGGGCAGACGGCTCTGGGGCCAACGTCCTGACTTTC.

The V and J genes are TRBV11-3 and TRBJ2-2, with D possibly TRBD2 on 5 matching bases. Between the trimmed V and J ends, which lost 5 bases and 5 bases, there was a span of 9 bases. The CDR3 covers 13 residues. Per the germline V gene, CDR1 is SGHNT and CDR2 is YENEEA. The CDR3 protein is CASSPGETGELFF. In DNA, the CDR3 is TGTGCCAGCAGCCCCGGGGAAACCGGGGAGCTGTTTTTT. Full variable domain (rest looked up from reference TRBV11-3 and TRBJ2-2): EAGVVQSPRYKIIEKKQPVAFWCNPISGHNTLYWYLQNLGQGPELLIRYENEEAVDDSQLPKDRFSAERLKGVDSTLKIQPAELGDSAVYLCASSPGETGELFFGEGSRLTVL.

V and J are TRBV6-6 and TRBJ2-3; the match to TRBD2 covers 10 bases. Per the germline V gene, CDR1 is MNHNY and CDR2 is SVGAGI (reference sequence). The CDR3 is made up of 18 amino acids. J was trimmed by 0 bases and V by 5 bases; bases with no gene match: 11. The CDR3 region is CASSRSGGPGTSTDTQYF. The CDR3 nucleotides are TGTGCCAGCAGTCGTAGCGGGGGGCCGGGAACTAGCACAGATACGCAGTATTTT.

The chain recombines TRBV7-2 with TRBJ2-7, with TRBD1 matching 8 bases. The germline V gene encodes CDR1 SGHTA and CDR2 FQGNSA. V gave up 1 base and J gave up 3 bases; unmatched junction bases: 5. The CDR3 is made up of 15 amino acids. The DNA for the CDR3 is TGTGCCAGCAGCTTAGTGGCAGGGGGCGGCTACGAGCAGTACTTC. Protein: CASSLVAGGGYEQYF.

The V call is TRBV9, the J call TRBJ2-5; D may be TRBD2 (6 bases). In germline, CDR1 is SGDLS, CDR2 YYNGEE. CDR3 size: 15 residues. The germline V and J ends were trimmed by 0 bases and 4 bases, with 13 bases remaining between them. In DNA, the CDR3 is TGTGCCAGCAGCGTAGGAGGGGCGGGGATAGAGACCCAGTACTTC. Its translation: CASSVGGAGIETQYF. The full variable domain, in which reference TRBV9 and TRBJ2-5 provide the parts outside the CDR3, is DSGVTQTPKHLITATGQRVTLRCSPRSGDLSVYWYQQSLDQGLQFLIQYYNGEERAKGNILERFSAQQFPDLHSELNLSSLELGDSALYFCASSVGGAGIETQYFGPGTRLLVL.

The chain is built from TRBV18 and TRBJ1-1; no clear D. The V gene lost 1 base and the J gene lost 4 bases, with 13 bases spanning the gap. The CDR3 has 15 residues. Looked up from germline, CDR1 is KGHSH and CDR2 is LQKENI. This CDR3 reads CASSPQEVEATEAFF. Written as DNA, the CDR3 is TGTGCCAGCTCACCACAAGAGGTCGAGGCCACTGAAGCTTTCTTT. The whole variable domain, filled in from reference TRBV18 and TRBJ1-1, reads NAGVMQNPRHLVRRRGQEARLRCSPMKGHSHVYWYRQLPEEGLKFMVYLQKENIIDESGMPKERFSAEFPKEGPSILRIQQVVRGDSAAYFCASSPQEVEATEAFFGQGTRLTVV.

This sequence joins TRBV7-3 and TRBJ2-7, with a weak D call TRBD2 (6 bases). The CDR3 contains 14 residues. The V gene's germline CDR1 is SGHTA and CDR2 FQGTGA. V dropped 5 bases and J dropped 2 bases, with 13 bases sitting between them. CDR3 bases: TGTGCCAGCAGCCCAGGGACTCATCCCTACGAGCAGTACTTC. This codes for CASSPGTHPYEQYF.

This clone was observed a handful of times. V and J are TRBV19 and TRBJ1-1; D might be TRBD1 (5 bases). This CDR3 has 15 amino acids. V was cut by 7 bases and J by 0 bases, with 15 bases left in between. Looked up from germline, CDR1 is LNHDA and CDR2 is SQIVND (reference sequence). This CDR3 is CASTRDGSMNTEAFF. DNA for the CDR3: TGTGCCAGTACTCGGGACGGTTCCATGAACACTGAAGCTTTCTTT.

The chain links TRBV11-2 to TRBJ1-1; the D is unclear. Between the trimmed V and J ends, which lost 2 bases and 7 bases, there was a span of 11 bases. CDR3 length: 13 residues. Germline assignment: CDR1 SGHAT and CDR2 FQNNGV. The CDR3, as DNA: TGTGCCAGCAGCTTAACGGAATCGGTTGAAGCTTTCTTT. Protein sequence: CASSLTESVEAFF.

The CDR3: CASSLRAGRREQYF. As DNA, the CDR3 is TGTGCCAGCAGCCTAAGAGCGGGACGGCGAGAGCAGTACTTC. V gene TRBV11-3 combines with J gene TRBJ2-7, with 7 bases aligning to TRBD2. V lost 5 bases and J lost 7; bases outside the gene matches: 11. Germline V CDR1 and CDR2: SGHNT, YENEEA. The CDR3 covers 14 residues.

CDR3 bases: TGTGCCAGCAGCTTATCCCCGGGGGGAACTAATGAAAAACTGTTTTTT. Its protein is CASSLSPGGTNEKLFF. The chain joins TRBV7-2 to TRBJ1-4; possibly TRBD1 for D (5 bases). This CDR3 is 16 amino acids long. The V gene lost 2 bases and the J gene lost 1 base, with 11 bases spanning the gap. Germline V gene sequence: CDR1 SGHTA, CDR2 FQGNSA.

The rearrangement joins TRBV4-3 to TRBJ2-3; D is ambiguous. Trimming removed 4 bases from V and 0 bases from J, with 8 bases in between. This CDR3 comprises 14 residues. Per the germline V gene, CDR1 is LGHNA and CDR2 is YSLEER. In nucleotides, the CDR3 is TGCGCCAGCAGCCTGACCGGGAGCACAGATACGCAGTATTTT. This encodes CASSLTGSTDTQYF.

V usage is TRBV28 and J usage is TRBJ1-4, with D perhaps matching TRBD1 (6 bases). The V end was cut by 5 bases, the J end by 7 bases, with 17 bases between. This CDR3 contains 15 residues. Germline lookup yields CDR1 MDHEN and CDR2 SYDVKM. CDR3: CASSKTGAQGEKLFF. In nucleotides, the CDR3 is TGTGCCAGCAGTAAGACAGGCGCCCAGGGTGAAAAACTGTTTTTT.